These 5 T cell receptor beta chains came from one sample sequenced in a study of cytomegalovirus exposure and HLA in healthy donors. In the PCR, 60 Vbeta and 13 Jbeta primers were used. Only in-frame clones appear in the TCRdb table, and some are missing; sequencing was by immunoSEQ multiplex PCR. The table includes around 170,000 clones, about three quarters detected once. The sequenced sample consisted of PBMCs. All receptors come from a young man in good health and CMV-seronegative.

The chain couples TRBV9 to TRBJ2-3, with TRBD1 matching 8 bases. The CDR3 covers 15 residues. The V gene's germline CDR1 is SGDLS and CDR2 YYNGEE. After removal of 0 bases from V and 0 bases from J, the junction contained 0 bases not matched to a gene. The CDR3 DNA sequence: TGTGCCAGCAGCGTAGGACAGGGGAGCACAGATACGCAGTATTTT. Translation gives CASSVGQGSTDTQYF.

V usage is TRBV5-1 and J usage is TRBJ2-3; 9 bases are shared with TRBD2. Germline assignment: CDR1 SGHRS and CDR2 YFSETQ. The length of the CDR3 is 12 residues. Losses at the gene ends were 4 bases for V and 12 bases for J; bases not matched to a gene: 6. CDR3 in DNA: TGCGCCAGCAGCCCAGAGCGGGAGGCCCAGTATTTT. Its protein is CASSPEREAQYF.

The genes are TRBV7-9 and TRBJ2-1, with 7 bases identical to TRBD2. Germline CDR1 is SEHNR and CDR2 is FQNEAQ (reference sequence). Losses at the gene ends were 4 bases for V and 10 bases for J; bases not matched to a gene: 19. The CDR3 loop spans 17 amino acids. The CDR3 region is CASSSRGAGEPTWEQFF. DNA of the CDR3: TGTGCCAGCAGCTCCAGAGGGGCGGGGGAGCCGACTTGGGAGCAGTTCTTC.

This rearrangement joins TRBV30 to TRBJ1-3; 10 nucleotides line up with TRBD1. Trimming took 4 bases from V and 3 from J; bases not matched to a gene: 9. From germline, CDR1 is GTSNPN and CDR2 SVGIG (reference sequence). The CDR3 is 16 residues long. This CDR3 is CAWKLRDRGSGNTIYF. CDR3 nucleotides: TGTGCCTGGAAACTCCGGGACAGGGGCAGTGGAAACACCATATATTTT.

The chain has TRBV6-5 and TRBJ2-2; D uncertain. The germline V gene has CDR1 MNHEY and CDR2 SVGAGI. The V end was cut by 7 bases, the J end by 4 bases, with 16 bases between. The CDR3 is 15 residues long. This CDR3 reads CASTQSLVVTGELFF. DNA for the CDR3: TGTGCCAGCACCCAGTCCCTAGTAGTCACCGGGGAGCTGTTTTTT.